Each of the 5 T cell receptor beta chains below was sequenced from the same sample in a study of a mutant IDH1 vaccine in newly diagnosed glioma. Stated time point: week 11, during vaccination. The content of each vaccine dose was 300 ug of mutant IDH1 20-mer peptide, and topical imiquimod accompanied it. This table comes from immunoSEQ multiplex PCR, and its TCRdb copy is limited to in-frame clones, with some not included. The sample has some 26,000 clones; 60% to 75% are singletons. What these receptors recognize is not known. The source material was peripheral blood mononuclear cells (PBMCs), sampled from a glioma patient whose treatment included an IDH1 peptide vaccine. These receptors originate from a man younger than 35 with glioma. Some clones in this sample may be carry-over from other donors' samples.

A few counts support this clone. This chain joins TRBV7-9 and TRBJ1-1; D might be TRBD1 (6 bases). Germline assignment: CDR1 SEHNR and CDR2 FQNEAQ (reference sequence). CDR3 size: 13 residues. V dropped 4 bases and J dropped 5 bases, with 11 bases sitting between them. The CDR3 reads CASSSPRGTEAFF. The CDR3 DNA reads TGTGCCAGCAGCTCACCCAGGGGAACTGAAGCTTTCTTT. Complete variable domain (other parts from reference TRBV7-9 and TRBJ1-1): DTGVSQNPRHKITKRGQNVTFRCDPISEHNRLYWYRQTLGQGPEFLTYFQNEAQLEKSRLLSDRFSAERPKGSFSTLEIQRTEQGDSAMYLCASSSPRGTEAFFGQGTRLTVV.

This chain joins TRBV4-2 and TRBJ1-4; the D gene is possibly TRBD1 (5 bases). Germline values: CDR1 LGHNA, CDR2 YNFKEQ. This CDR3 contains 16 residues. Trimming pared 1 base from V and 8 bases from J, leaving 17 bases between. The CDR3 DNA follows: TGTGCCAGCAGCCAAGTATTGTTGACAGAGGAGGAAAAACTGTTTTTT. Its protein product is CASSQVLLTEEEKLFF.

The chain joins TRBV27 to TRBJ1-1; 8 bases line up with TRBD1. From germline, CDR1 is MNHEY and CDR2 SMNVEV (reference sequence). Trimming removed 3 bases from V and 0 bases from J; junction bases left unmatched: 6. This CDR3 contains 16 residues. For the CDR3, the DNA is TGTGCCAGCAGTTTTTGGCAGGGGGCCATGAACACTGAAGCTTTCTTT. The encoded protein is CASSFWQGAMNTEAFF.

The rearrangement links TRBV27 to TRBJ2-1, with 10 bases lining up with TRBD1. This CDR3 has 13 residues. The V gene's germline CDR1 is MNHEY and CDR2 SMNVEV (reference sequence). With V trimmed by 7 bases and J by 8 bases, 5 bases remained unmatched. The DNA for the CDR3 is TGTGCCAGCACTCTGACAGGGGGCTATGAGCAGTTCTTC. Its translation: CASTLTGGYEQFF.

The CDR3 loop is CAISGFRTYEQYF. The CDR3, as DNA: TGTGCCATCAGTGGTTTCCGCACGTACGAGCAGTACTTC. The chain employs TRBV10-3 and TRBJ2-7; D unclear. The ends were cut back, 4 bases at V and 4 bases at J, with 11 bases in the middle. The CDR3 spans 13 residues. Germline assignment: CDR1 ENHRY and CDR2 SYGVKD.